These 21 T cell receptor beta chains were all obtained from the same sample, sequenced in a study of T-cell memory formation after mild COVID-19. TCRdb re-called the 5' RACE reads through MiXCR, storing one row per CDR3 protein. Of approximately 570,000 distinct CDR3 sequences in the sample, roughly 17% were seen once. Sequencing was done on a sample of PBMCs or a T cell subset sorted from them (not recorded which). The source is an adult woman who had mild COVID-19 (a few samples of this study predate the infection). Cell type and time point are not known.

The chain combines TRBV14 with TRBJ2-5, with D unclear. Germline values: CDR1 SGHDN, CDR2 FVKESK. The CDR3 is 15 residues long. V lost 8 bases and J lost 1, with 17 bases in between. DNA of the CDR3: TGTGCCAGCTCCATGAGCCCCGGTGGCCAAGAGACCCAGTACTTC. Translating it yields CASSMSPGGQETQYF.

The gene calls are TRBV7-9 and TRBJ2-3, with 8 bases identical to TRBD1. This CDR3 is built from 18 residues. Germline CDR1 and CDR2: SEHNR and FQNEAQ (reference sequence). Losses at the gene ends were 3 bases for V and 3 bases for J; bases not matched to a gene: 14. The CDR3 region is CASSFPLRGRGRTDTQYF. For the CDR3, the DNA is TGTGCCAGCAGCTTCCCTCTGAGGGGCAGGGGGCGGACAGATACGCAGTATTTT.

There are a few counts of this clonotype. This chain connects TRBV12-3 or TRBV12-4 to TRBJ2-1; D perhaps matches TRBD1 (6 bases). V gave up 7 bases and J gave up 10 bases, with 26 bases separating them. The CDR3 is 16 amino acids. The CDR3 DNA reads TGTGCCAGCACCAAACAGTACGGCAGGGGTTGGGGGGAGCAGTTCTTC. It is translated as CASTKQYGRGWGEQFF.

Many counts were recorded for this clonotype. The genes are TRBV7-9 and TRBJ2-3; 12 bases match TRBD2. V shed 4 bases, J shed 3 bases, and the junction held 5 bases outside the gene matches. The CDR3 covers 16 residues. The germline gives CDR1 SEHNR, CDR2 FQNEAQ (reference sequence). For the CDR3, the DNA is TGTGCCAGCAGCTCGCGACTAGCGGGAGTTACAGATACGCAGTATTTT. This codes for CASSSRLAGVTDTQYF.

The gene calls are TRBV4-2 and TRBJ2-3; 11 bases agree with TRBD1. The CDR3 spans 14 residues. The V and J ends lost 3 bases and 7 bases, in that order; junction bases with no gene match: 3. Per germline, CDR1 LGHNA and CDR2 YNFKEQ. The CDR3 region is CASSHGQGANTQYF. DNA for the CDR3: TGTGCCAGCAGCCACGGACAGGGGGCAAATACGCAGTATTTT.

The chain is built from TRBV20-1 and TRBJ2-3; 9 bases align to TRBD2. V was pared by 5 bases and J by 2 bases, with 8 bases of the junction left unmatched. This CDR3 spans 15 amino acids. Germline V gene lookup returns CDR1 DFQATT and CDR2 SNEGSKA (reference sequence). CDR3 DNA: TGCAGTGCTGATCTGACTAGCGGACTCACAGATACGCAGTATTTT. Encoded protein: CSADLTSGLTDTQYF.

This clonotype was seen a few times. CDR3 sequence (DNA): TGTGCCAGCAATCCGGATAGCGGCTCCTACAATGAGCAGTTCTTC. Its protein product is CASNPDSGSYNEQFF. The J gene is TRBJ2-1, the V gene TRBV11-3; TRBD2 might be the D (6 bases). This CDR3 is built from 15 residues. Per the germline V gene, CDR1 is SGHNT and CDR2 is YENEEA. V lost 7 bases and J 0 bases, leaving 13 bases between the germline ends.

This chain joins TRBV4-2 and TRBJ1-1; D remains unclear. V was shortened by 2 bases and J by 3 bases, with 4 bases between the two germline ends. This CDR3 region has 12 residues. From germline, CDR1 is LGHNA and CDR2 YNFKEQ. The CDR3 here is CASSQSDTEAFF. CDR3 coding DNA: TGTGCCAGCAGCCAATCAGACACTGAAGCTTTCTTT.

V gene TRBV5-6 combines with J gene TRBJ1-1, with a possible D match to TRBD1 (5 bases). The V end lost 2 bases, the J end lost 1 base, and 12 bases lay between the germline ends. Germline V gene data show CDR1 as SGHDT and CDR2 as YYEEEE. The CDR3 totals 15 residues. CDR3 loop: CASSFLRGRNTEAFF. CDR3 DNA sequence: TGTGCCAGCAGCTTCCTCCGGGGACGGAACACTGAAGCTTTCTTT.

Here the CDR3 DNA reads TGTGCCAGCAGCGTAGACCCGGGGGCCAACACTGAAGCTTTCTTT. It translates to CASSVDPGANTEAFF. The rearrangement joins TRBV9 to TRBJ1-1; TRBD1 might be the D (6 bases). The germline V and J ends were trimmed by 0 bases and 2 bases, with 11 bases remaining between them. The CDR3 runs to 15 residues. Germline assignment: CDR1 SGDLS and CDR2 YYNGEE. The variable domain in full, completed from reference TRBV9 and TRBJ1-1, reads DSGVTQTPKHLITATGQRVTLRCSPRSGDLSVYWYQQSLDQGLQFLIQYYNGEERAKGNILERFSAQQFPDLHSELNLSSLELGDSALYFCASSVDPGANTEAFFGQGTRLTVV.

This rearrangement joins TRBV7-9 to TRBJ2-3; no definite D call. V lost 5 bases and J 1 base, leaving 10 bases between the germline ends. Germline CDR1 is SEHNR and CDR2 is FQNEAQ (reference sequence). This CDR3 has 14 amino acids. The CDR3 DNA follows: TGTGCCAGCAGCCCTCCCTGGGGCACAGATACGCAGTATTTT. Translation gives CASSPPWGTDTQYF.

The chain joins TRBV4-3 to TRBJ1-1; D call uncertain. Germline CDR1 and CDR2: LGHNA and YSLEER. V shed 0 bases and J shed 2 bases, with 10 bases lying between them. This CDR3 is 15 amino acids long. Here the CDR3 reads CASSQDDGRNTEAFF. CDR3 in DNA: TGCGCCAGCAGCCAAGACGACGGACGAAACACTGAAGCTTTCTTT.

J is TRBJ1-5 and V is TRBV2; D unresolved. Germline V gene lookup returns CDR1 SNHLY and CDR2 FYNNEI. Trimming took off 1 base at V and 2 bases at J, with 9 bases between the two ends. The CDR3 has 15 amino acids. CDR3 bases: TGTGCCAGCAGTGAAGGGGGTCCTGGCAATCAGCCCCAGCATTTT. As protein: CASSEGGPGNQPQHF.

V is TRBV4-1 and J is TRBJ2-2; perhaps TRBD2 as D (6 bases). The V gene lost 6 bases and the J gene lost 3 bases, with 11 bases spanning the gap. Germline lookup yields CDR1 MGHRA and CDR2 YSYEKL. This CDR3 region has 14 residues. This CDR3 reads CASSLPSDTGELFF. CDR3 DNA sequence: TGCGCCAGCAGTCTTCCTAGCGACACCGGGGAGCTGTTTTTT.

In its sample, this clonotype was seen a few times. The V gene is TRBV4-3, the J gene TRBJ1-1; D ambiguous. V was clipped by 1 base and J by 6 bases, with 12 bases between them. The CDR3 is 14 residues long. Germline V CDR1 and CDR2: LGHNA, YSLEER. Here the CDR3 reads CASSQGLGASEAFF. The CDR3 DNA is TGCGCCAGCAGCCAAGGTCTGGGAGCTTCTGAAGCTTTCTTT.

The CDR3 here is CASSTPTGEGRSTDTQYF. The CDR3 nucleotides read TGTGCCAGCAGCACTCCGACAGGGGAAGGGCGGTCCACAGATACGCAGTATTTT. The chain employs TRBV7-9 and TRBJ2-3; 8 positions match TRBD1. This CDR3 has 18 amino acids. V gave up 5 bases and J gave up 2 bases; unmatched junction bases: 15. Germline V CDR1 and CDR2: SEHNR, FQNEAQ (reference sequence).

This clonotype occurred a few times. The chain couples TRBV18 to TRBJ2-1, with 7 positions matching TRBD2. The germline V gene has CDR1 KGHSH and CDR2 LQKENI. V lost 8 bases, J lost 3 bases, and 10 bases stayed unmatched. The CDR3 spans 15 residues. CDR3 bases: TGTGCCAGCATCATAGCGGGCGGGTACTACAATGAGCAGTTCTTC. As protein: CASIIAGGYYNEQFF.

The chain recombines TRBV4-2 with TRBJ2-7, with D uncertain. The CDR3 has 16 amino acids. V shed 0 bases and J shed 0 bases, with 12 bases lying between them. Germline CDR1 reads LGHNA; CDR2 reads YNFKEQ. The CDR3 protein is CASSQDWVGISYEQYF. The CDR3 bases are TGTGCCAGCAGCCAAGATTGGGTGGGAATCTCCTACGAGCAGTACTTC.

This clonotype was detected many times. This chain uses TRBV15 with TRBJ2-1; 9 nucleotides match TRBD2. V trimming: 1 base; J trimming: 2 bases; junction bases outside the gene matches: 3. The CDR3 is 16 amino acids. Germline loops: CDR1 LNHNV, CDR2 YYDKDF (reference sequence). The CDR3 loop is CATSRGAGGTYNEQFF. The CDR3 DNA follows: TGTGCCACCAGCAGAGGAGCGGGGGGAACCTACAATGAGCAGTTCTTC.

This clonotype was counted only a few times. The chain recombines TRBV20-1 with TRBJ2-7; the D is unclear. The CDR3 covers 11 residues. The germline V and J ends were trimmed by 6 bases and 2 bases, with 8 bases remaining between them. Germline values: CDR1 DFQATT, CDR2 SNEGSKA (reference sequence). Written as DNA, the CDR3 is TGCAGTGCGCGCCGCCCCTACGAGCAGTACTTC. This sequence encodes CSARRPYEQYF.

The chain uses TRBV21-1 and TRBJ1-4; the table's D call, TRBD1, has no DNA check behind it. TRBV21-1 represents a pseudogene. The CDR3 has 17 residues. CDR3 protein: CASSKDFPGPPNEKLFF. The CDR3 nucleotides read TGTGCCAGCAGCAAAGACTTCCCGGGACCCCCTAATGAAAAACTGTTTTTT.